The 19 T cell receptor beta chains below were found in one sample sequenced in a study of T-cell memory formation after mild COVID-19. TCRdb re-analysed the 5' RACE reads in MiXCR, keeping a single row per CDR3 protein. This sample has around 320,000 distinct CDR3 sequences; roughly 19% occur once, and the top ten carry over 20%. The specimen sequenced was PBMCs or a T cell subset sorted from them (not recorded which). These receptors were obtained from a man in his late teens or twenties who had mild COVID-19 (a few samples of this study predate the infection). Cell type and time point are not known.

This clonotype was counted only a few times. The chain joins TRBV7-2 to TRBJ2-5; D possibly matches TRBD1 or TRBD2 (5 bases each). This CDR3 region has 15 residues. Trimming shortened V by 5 bases and J by 2 bases, and 15 bases separated the two germline ends. The germline V gene has CDR1 SGHTA and CDR2 FQGNSA. CDR3 DNA: TGTGCCAGCAGCATATCCGGGACGTCTCAAGAGACCCAGTACTTC. It yields the protein CASSISGTSQETQYF.

This clonotype has more than one count but fewer than ten. The chain carries TRBV4-3 and TRBJ1-2, with D possibly being TRBD1 (5 bases). CDR1 and CDR2 from the germline V gene are LGHNA and YSLEER. V gave up 0 bases and J gave up 3 bases, with 11 bases separating them. The CDR3 loop spans 15 amino acids. The CDR3 nucleotides read TGCGCCAGCAGCCAAGATCTGGGAGGGGACTATGGCTACACCTTC. It translates to CASSQDLGGDYGYTF.

In this sample, this clonotype turned up a few times. The V gene is TRBV5-1, the J gene TRBJ2-2; no clear D gene. Germline V gene sequence: CDR1 SGHRS, CDR2 YFSETQ. The V gene lost 1 base and the J gene lost 3 bases, with 10 bases spanning the gap. The length of the CDR3 is 15 residues. CDR3 region: CASSLRAGHTGELFF. The CDR3 bases are TGCGCCAGCAGCTTGCGGGCCGGACACACCGGGGAGCTGTTTTTT.

This clonotype was seen only a few times. CDR3: CAGGSQGRSGGTQYF. The CDR3 DNA sequence: TGTGCCGGTGGGTCCCAGGGAAGGTCAGGAGGGACCCAGTACTTC. V and J are TRBV2 and TRBJ2-5; D is possibly TRBD1 or TRBD2 (5 bases each). The CDR3 runs 15 residues. Per the germline V gene, CDR1 is SNHLY and CDR2 is FYNNEI. The V end was cut by 11 bases, the J end by 7 bases, with 26 bases between.

This clonotype was detected only a few times. The chain uses TRBV29-1 and TRBJ2-1, with 13 nucleotides matching TRBD2. This CDR3 has 17 residues. The J segment lost 9 bases and the V segment lost 1 base, leaving 12 bases of the junction unmatched. In germline, CDR1 is SQVTM, CDR2 ANQGSEA. The CDR3 sequence: CSVEGLAGGLREGEQFF. The CDR3 DNA reads as TGCAGCGTTGAAGGACTAGCGGGGGGCCTAAGGGAGGGTGAGCAGTTCTTC.

This clonotype was picked up many times. The CDR3, as DNA: TGTGCCAGCAGCGGACTAGCGGGTGAGACCCAGTACTTC. It is translated as CASSGLAGETQYF. This rearrangement joins TRBV7-2 to TRBJ2-5; 11 bases align to TRBD2. This CDR3 region has 13 residues. J gave up 5 bases and V 5 bases, and 1 base lay outside the gene matches. Germline values: CDR1 SGHTA, CDR2 FQGNSA.

This clonotype has just one count. CDR3 coding DNA: TGTGCCAGCGCCACCGGGGGGTCTCAGCCCCAGCATTTT. It is translated as CASATGGSQPQHF. J is TRBJ1-5 and V is TRBV12-3 or TRBV12-4, with a weak D call TRBD1 (5 bases). The ends were cut back, 8 bases at V and 6 bases at J, with 14 bases in the middle. This CDR3 comprises 13 residues.

The chain joins TRBV5-4 to TRBJ1-2; D not certain. Germline lookup yields CDR1 SGHNT and CDR2 YYREEE (reference sequence). The CDR3 is 15 residues long. Trimming cost V 0 bases and J 4 bases, with 13 bases left between them. The CDR3 sequence is CASSLDRPYGYGYTF. CDR3 in DNA: TGTGCCAGCAGCTTGGATCGGCCCTACGGCTATGGCTACACCTTC.

CDR3 sequence: CASSDFRAGEQYF. The CDR3 nucleotides read TGTGCCAGCAGTGACTTTCGGGCTGGCGAGCAGTACTTC. The chain couples TRBV25-1 to TRBJ2-7, with D hard to call. The V gene's germline CDR1 is MGHDK and CDR2 SYGVNS. This CDR3 is built from 13 residues. V was trimmed by 3 bases and J by 6 bases, leaving 12 bases between them.

This clonotype was seen a few times. The chain is built from TRBV7-2 and TRBJ2-5; D not certain. The ends were cut back, 3 bases at V and 5 bases at J, with 7 bases in the middle. The CDR3 extends over 12 amino acids. Germline CDR1 is SGHTA and CDR2 is FQGNSA. Here the CDR3 reads CASSFLTETQYF. CDR3 nucleotide sequence: TGTGCCAGCAGCTTCCTGACGGAGACCCAGTACTTC.

This clonotype has only a few counts. V and J are TRBV4-1 and TRBJ2-7; D remains ambiguous. V was trimmed by 1 base and J by 2 bases, leaving 9 bases between them. This CDR3 contains 14 residues. Germline loops: CDR1 MGHRA, CDR2 YSYEKL. CDR3 sequence (DNA): TGCGCCAGCAGCCAAGTTGGGTCGCCCTACGAGCAGTACTTC. Translated: CASSQVGSPYEQYF.

The rearrangement joins TRBV9 to TRBJ1-1, with D possibly matching TRBD1 (5 bases). CDR3 length: 14 amino acids. Trimming cost V 0 bases and J 1 base, with 7 bases left between them. Germline values: CDR1 SGDLS, CDR2 YYNGEE. The CDR3 sequence is CASSVAGANTEAFF. The CDR3 DNA sequence: TGTGCCAGCAGCGTAGCTGGGGCGAACACTGAAGCTTTCTTT.

This clonotype was detected a few times. The genes are TRBV3-1 and TRBJ1-1; no clear D gene. The CDR3 is 13 amino acids. Germline CDR1 reads LGHDT; CDR2 reads YNNKEL (reference sequence). Trimming took 1 base from V and 0 from J, leaving 3 bases between them. This CDR3 reads CASSQVMNTEAFF. The CDR3 DNA is TGTGCCAGCAGCCAAGTGATGAACACTGAAGCTTTCTTT.

The chain uses TRBV18 and TRBJ2-7, with 8 bases aligning to TRBD1. With 6 bases clipped from V and 0 bases from J, the junction kept 4 bases outside the gene matches. Germline assignment: CDR1 KGHSH and CDR2 LQKENI. This CDR3 is built from 14 residues. The CDR3 bases are TGTGCCAGCTCGGACAGGGATAGCTCCTACGAGCAGTACGTC. Amino acid sequence: CASSDRDSSYEQYV.

Only a few counts were recorded for this clonotype. The chain couples TRBV5-6 to TRBJ2-7, with TRBD1 as a possible D gene (5 bases). Germline-derived CDR1 and CDR2 are SGHDT and YYEEEE. V dropped 4 bases and J dropped 3 bases, with 8 bases sitting between them. The CDR3 has 12 amino acids. CDR3 DNA: TGTGCCAGCAGCACAGGAAACTACGAGCAGTACGTC. Translating it yields CASSTGNYEQYV.

This clonotype was observed a handful of times. This rearrangement joins TRBV19 to TRBJ2-1; D gene ambiguous. The CDR3 is made up of 14 amino acids. CDR1 is LNHDA, CDR2 SQIVND, per germline (reference sequence). Trimming shortened V by 2 bases and J by 6 bases, and 11 bases separated the two germline ends. CDR3 loop: CASSIFPLSNEQFF. CDR3 bases: TGTGCCAGTAGTATATTCCCCCTTTCCAATGAGCAGTTCTTC.

The J gene is TRBJ1-1, the V gene TRBV7-2; D uncertain. This CDR3 contains 13 residues. V lost 6 bases and J lost 0, with 8 bases in between. CDR1 and CDR2 (germline): SGHTA, FQGNSA. This CDR3 is CASSQDVNTEAFF. The CDR3 region has the DNA TGTGCCAGCAGTCAGGACGTGAACACTGAAGCTTTCTTT.

The chain employs TRBV6-6 and TRBJ2-7, with D possibly being TRBD1 (5 bases). This CDR3 comprises 13 residues. The germline gives CDR1 MNHNY, CDR2 SVGAGI (reference sequence). Trimming pared 2 bases from V and 3 bases from J, leaving 8 bases between. CDR3 DNA: TGTGCCAGCAGTTACGCCAGGGACTACGAGCAGTACGTC. Its translation is CASSYARDYEQYV.

CDR3 protein: CASSQGTGTSDTQYF. The CDR3 DNA reads TGCGCCAGCAGCCAAGGGACAGGCACATCGGATACGCAGTATTTT. This chain connects TRBV4-3 to TRBJ2-3; 7 nucleotides match TRBD1. Looked up from germline, CDR1 is LGHNA and CDR2 is YSLEER. With V trimmed by 1 base and J by 6 bases, 7 bases remained unmatched. This CDR3 is built from 15 residues.